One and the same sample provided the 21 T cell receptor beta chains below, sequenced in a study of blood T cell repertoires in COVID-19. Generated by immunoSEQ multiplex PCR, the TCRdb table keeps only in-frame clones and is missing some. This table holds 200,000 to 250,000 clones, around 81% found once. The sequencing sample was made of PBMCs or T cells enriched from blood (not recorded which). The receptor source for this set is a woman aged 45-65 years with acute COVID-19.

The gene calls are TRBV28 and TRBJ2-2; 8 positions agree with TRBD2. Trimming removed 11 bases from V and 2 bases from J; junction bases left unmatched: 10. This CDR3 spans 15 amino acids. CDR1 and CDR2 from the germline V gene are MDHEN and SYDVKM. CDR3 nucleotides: TGTGCCGGTGAGGAGCGGGGGTCCAACACCGGGGAGCTGTTTTTT. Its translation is CAGEERGSNTGELFF.

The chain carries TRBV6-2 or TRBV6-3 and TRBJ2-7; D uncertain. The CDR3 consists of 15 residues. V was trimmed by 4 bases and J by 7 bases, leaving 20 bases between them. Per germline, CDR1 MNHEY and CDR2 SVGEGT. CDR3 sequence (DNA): TGTGCCAGCAGTTTCGCCGGTTCTTCTACTCTTGAGCAGTACTTC. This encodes CASSFAGSSTLEQYF.

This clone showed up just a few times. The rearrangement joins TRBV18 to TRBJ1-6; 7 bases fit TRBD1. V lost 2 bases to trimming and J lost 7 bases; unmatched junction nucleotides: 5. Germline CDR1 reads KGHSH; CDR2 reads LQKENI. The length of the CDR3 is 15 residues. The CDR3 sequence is CASSPDRAGNSPLHF. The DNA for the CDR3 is TGTGCCAGCTCACCAGACAGGGCCGGGAATTCACCCCTCCACTTT. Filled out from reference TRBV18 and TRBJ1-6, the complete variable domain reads NAGVMQNPRHLVRRRGQEARLRCSPMKGHSHVYWYRQLPEEGLKFMVYLQKENIIDESGMPKERFSAEFPKEGPSILRIQQVVRGDSAAYFCASSPDRAGNSPLHFGNGTRLTVT.

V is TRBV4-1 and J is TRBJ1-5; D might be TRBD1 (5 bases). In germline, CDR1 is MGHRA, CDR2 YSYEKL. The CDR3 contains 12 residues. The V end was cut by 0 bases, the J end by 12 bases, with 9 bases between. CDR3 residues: CASSQEVGHQHF. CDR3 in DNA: TGCGCCAGCAGCCAAGAGGTCGGACACCAGCATTTT.

CDR3 amino acids: CASSQVMGTVGLASQEQYF. The CDR3 DNA reads as TGCGCCAGCAGCCAAGTAATGGGAACGGTCGGACTAGCGTCCCAGGAGCAGTACTTC. This chain connects TRBV4-3 to TRBJ2-7, with 9 positions matching TRBD2. CDR1 and CDR2 from the germline V gene are LGHNA and YSLEER. Trimming cost V 1 base and J 7 bases; bases outside gene matches: 20. The CDR3 loop spans 19 amino acids.

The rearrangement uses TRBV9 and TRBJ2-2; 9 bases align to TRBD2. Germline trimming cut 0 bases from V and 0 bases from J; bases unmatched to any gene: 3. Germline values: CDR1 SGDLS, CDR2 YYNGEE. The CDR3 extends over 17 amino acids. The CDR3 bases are TGTGCCAGCAGCGTAGGGACTAGCGCCCCGAACACCGGGGAGCTGTTTTTT. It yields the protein CASSVGTSAPNTGELFF.

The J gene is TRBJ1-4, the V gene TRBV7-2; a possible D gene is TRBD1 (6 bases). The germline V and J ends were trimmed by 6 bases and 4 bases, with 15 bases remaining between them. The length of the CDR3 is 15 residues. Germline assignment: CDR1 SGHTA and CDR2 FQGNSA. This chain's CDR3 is CASRLVGTNNEKLFF. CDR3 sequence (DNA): TGTGCCAGCAGGCTGGTCGGGACAAATAATGAAAAACTGTTTTTT.

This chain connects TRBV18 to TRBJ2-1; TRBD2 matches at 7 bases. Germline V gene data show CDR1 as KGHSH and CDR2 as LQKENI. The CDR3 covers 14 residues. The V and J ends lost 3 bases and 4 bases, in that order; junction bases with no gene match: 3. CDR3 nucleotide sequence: TGTGCCAGCTCACCGCTAGCGGATTACAATGAGCAGTTCTTC. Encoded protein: CASSPLADYNEQFF.

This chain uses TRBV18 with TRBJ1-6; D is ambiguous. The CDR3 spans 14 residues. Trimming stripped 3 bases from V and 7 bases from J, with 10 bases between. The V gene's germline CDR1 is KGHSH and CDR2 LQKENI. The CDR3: CASSPAGSNSPLHF. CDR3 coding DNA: TGTGCCAGCTCACCGGCAGGATCGAATTCACCCCTCCACTTT.

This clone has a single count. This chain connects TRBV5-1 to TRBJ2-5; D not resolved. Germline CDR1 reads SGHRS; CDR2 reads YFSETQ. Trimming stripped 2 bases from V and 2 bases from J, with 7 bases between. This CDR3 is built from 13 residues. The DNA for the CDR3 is TGCGCCAGCAGCTTATTTATACAAGAGACCCAGTACTTC. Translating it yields CASSLFIQETQYF.

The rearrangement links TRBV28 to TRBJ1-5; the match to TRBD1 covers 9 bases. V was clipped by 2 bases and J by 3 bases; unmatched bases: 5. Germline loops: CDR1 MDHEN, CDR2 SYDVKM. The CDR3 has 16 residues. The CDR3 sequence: CASSLRTGAPNQPQHF. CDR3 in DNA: TGTGCCAGCAGTTTAAGGACAGGGGCTCCCAATCAGCCCCAGCATTTT.

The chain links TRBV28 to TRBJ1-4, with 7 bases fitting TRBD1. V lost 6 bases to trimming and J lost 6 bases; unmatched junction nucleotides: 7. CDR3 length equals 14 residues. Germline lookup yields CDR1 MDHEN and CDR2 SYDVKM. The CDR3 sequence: CASRSEGAHEKLFF. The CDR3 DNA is TGTGCCAGCAGATCCGAGGGGGCCCATGAAAAACTGTTTTTT.

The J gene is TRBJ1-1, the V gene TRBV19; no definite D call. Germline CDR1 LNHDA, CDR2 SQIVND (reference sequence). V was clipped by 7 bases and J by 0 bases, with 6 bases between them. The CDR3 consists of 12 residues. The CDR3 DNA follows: TGTGCCAGTAAATTTATGAACACTGAAGCTTTCTTT. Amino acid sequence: CASKFMNTEAFF.

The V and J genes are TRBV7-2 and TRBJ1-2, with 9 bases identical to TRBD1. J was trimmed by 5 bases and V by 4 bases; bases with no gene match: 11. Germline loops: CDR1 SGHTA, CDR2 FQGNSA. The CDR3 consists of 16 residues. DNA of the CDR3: TGTGCCAGCAGCTCGGAACAGGGGGCGAACAGATATGGCTACACCTTC. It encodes CASSSEQGANRYGYTF. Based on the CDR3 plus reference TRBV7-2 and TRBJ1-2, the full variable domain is GAGVSQSPSNKVTEKGKDVELRCDPISGHTALYWYRQSLGQGLEFLIYFQGNSAPDKSGLPSDRFSAERTGGSVSTLTIQRTQQEDSAVYLCASSSEQGANRYGYTFGSGTRLTVV.

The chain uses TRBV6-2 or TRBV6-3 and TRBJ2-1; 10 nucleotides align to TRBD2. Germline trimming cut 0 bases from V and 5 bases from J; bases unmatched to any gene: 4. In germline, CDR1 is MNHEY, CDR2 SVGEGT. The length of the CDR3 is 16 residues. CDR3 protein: CASSYSPSGGDNEQFF. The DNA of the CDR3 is TGTGCCAGCAGTTACTCGCCTAGCGGGGGTGACAATGAGCAGTTCTTC.

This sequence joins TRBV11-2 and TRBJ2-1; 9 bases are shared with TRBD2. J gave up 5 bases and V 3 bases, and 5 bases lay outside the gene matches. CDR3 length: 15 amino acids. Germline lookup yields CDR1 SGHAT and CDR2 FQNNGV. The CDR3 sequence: CASSFIAGAHNEQFF. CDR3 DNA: TGTGCCAGCAGCTTCATAGCGGGGGCCCACAATGAGCAGTTCTTC.

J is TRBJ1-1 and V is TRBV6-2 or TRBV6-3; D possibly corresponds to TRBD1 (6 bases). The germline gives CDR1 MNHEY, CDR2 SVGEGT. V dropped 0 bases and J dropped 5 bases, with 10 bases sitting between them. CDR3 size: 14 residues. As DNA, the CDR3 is TGTGCCAGCAGTTACTCGGCACAGGGTACTGAAGCTTTCTTT. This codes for CASSYSAQGTEAFF.

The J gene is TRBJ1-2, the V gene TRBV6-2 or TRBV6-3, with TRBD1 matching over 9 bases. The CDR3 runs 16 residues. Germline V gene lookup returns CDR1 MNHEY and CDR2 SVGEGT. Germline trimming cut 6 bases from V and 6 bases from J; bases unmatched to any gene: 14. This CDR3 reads CASSRDRVSRIDGYTF. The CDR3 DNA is TGTGCCAGCAGCCGGGACAGGGTGTCGCGAATCGATGGCTACACCTTC.

CDR3 sequence: CSVKNTEAFF. The CDR3 DNA reads as TGCAGCGTCAAAAACACTGAAGCTTTCTTT. This chain uses TRBV29-1 with TRBJ1-1; D gene uncertain. V was pared by 6 bases and J by 2 bases, with 4 bases between. This CDR3 region has 10 residues. Per the germline V gene, CDR1 is SQVTM and CDR2 is ANQGSEA.

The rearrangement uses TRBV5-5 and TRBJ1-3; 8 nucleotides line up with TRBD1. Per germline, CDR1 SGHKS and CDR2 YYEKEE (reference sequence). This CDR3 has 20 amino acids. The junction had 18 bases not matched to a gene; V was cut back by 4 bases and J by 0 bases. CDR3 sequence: CASSRKRGQELGRSGNTIYF. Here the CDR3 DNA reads TGTGCCAGCAGCCGAAAACGGGGACAGGAGTTGGGGCGCTCTGGAAACACCATATATTTT.

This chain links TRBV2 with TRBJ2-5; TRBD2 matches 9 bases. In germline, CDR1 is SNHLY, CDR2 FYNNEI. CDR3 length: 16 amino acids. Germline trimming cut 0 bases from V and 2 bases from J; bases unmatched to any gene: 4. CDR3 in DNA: TGTGCCAGCAGTGAAGCCCTAGCGGGACCGCAAGAGACCCAGTACTTC. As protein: CASSEALAGPQETQYF.